Listed here are 8 T cell receptor beta chains from one sample, sequenced in a study of Graves' ophthalmopathy and Graves' hyperthyroidism. As the template, RNA transcripts were used to amplify TCR beta CDR3 regions. An initial RT-PCR round employing HTBI primers preceded a second-round multiplex PCR. TCRdb recomputed calls from the multiplex PCR reads with MiXCR, one row per CDR3 protein. The sample records about 220,000 distinct CDR3 sequences, approximately 21% being singletons. Sequencing was done on a sample of peripheral blood. These receptors were obtained from a woman aged 45 to 65 with Graves' ophthalmopathy.

The sample holds a few counts of this clonotype. A much more abundant neighbour one base away suggests this may be a read error. The V call is TRBV12-3 or TRBV12-4, the J call TRBJ2-5; D is unclear. The CDR3 sequence is 14 residues long. CDR3 amino acids: CAGSFFGIGETQYF. The CDR3 nucleotides read TGTGCCGGCAGTTTTTTTGGGATTGGGGAGACCCAGTACTTC.

This clonotype has at least ten counts. The V and J genes are TRBV19 and TRBJ1-1; D is perhaps TRBD1 (5 bases). The germline gives CDR1 LNHDA, CDR2 SQIVND (reference sequence). Trimming stripped 0 bases from V and 1 base from J, with 6 bases between. The CDR3 loop spans 14 amino acids. For the CDR3, the DNA is TGTGCCAGTAGTATAGATGGACAGAACACTGAAGCTTTCTTT. It encodes CASSIDGQNTEAFF.

This clonotype was found many times. The genes are TRBV27 and TRBJ2-7; 11 bases match TRBD1. The germline V gene encodes CDR1 MNHEY and CDR2 SMNVEV (reference sequence). This CDR3 region has 15 residues. Losses at the gene ends were 4 bases for V and 4 bases for J; bases not matched to a gene: 6. Written as DNA, the CDR3 is TGTGCCAGCAGTTACGGGACAGGGGGATCTTACGAGCAGTACTTC. The encoded protein is CASSYGTGGSYEQYF.

This clonotype was picked up a small number of times. The chain carries TRBV7-9 and TRBJ2-7, with 7 bases matching TRBD2. J gave up 4 bases and V 5 bases, and 11 bases lay outside the gene matches. From germline, CDR1 is SEHNR and CDR2 FQNEAQ (reference sequence). The CDR3 runs to 15 residues. The CDR3 bases are TGTGCCAGCAGCGCCACCGGGCCCGGGGGGTACGAGCAGTACTTC. Translation: CASSATGPGGYEQYF.

This clonotype was detected ten times or more. The chain combines TRBV6-2 or TRBV6-3 with TRBJ2-5; tentative D call: TRBD2 (5 bases). V was cut by 2 bases and J by 2 bases, with 12 bases left in between. Germline assignment: CDR1 MNHEY and CDR2 SVGEGT. This CDR3 comprises 15 residues. The CDR3 DNA reads TGTGCCAGCAGTTACGGCGGGCGTCTACAAGAGACCCAGTACTTC. Translated, it gives CASSYGGRLQETQYF.

This clonotype has at least ten counts. The chain carries TRBV6-1 and TRBJ1-2; D is ambiguous. This CDR3 has 14 amino acids. Looked up from germline, CDR1 is MNHNS and CDR2 is SASEGT. The V gene lost 8 bases and the J gene lost 8 bases, with 21 bases spanning the gap. Written as DNA, the CDR3 is TGTGCCAGCGCGGCGGCAGCTAAGATCGGCGGCTACACCTTC. Encoded protein: CASAAAAKIGGYTF.

This clonotype came up many times. The CDR3 DNA reads TGCGCCAGCAGCCAAGATCTAAGCAGGCCCTACGAGCAGTACTTC. Encoded protein: CASSQDLSRPYEQYF. The chain carries TRBV4-1 and TRBJ2-7, with D unresolved. Germline V gene lookup returns CDR1 MGHRA and CDR2 YSYEKL. The CDR3 extends over 15 amino acids. V was trimmed by 0 bases and J by 2 bases, leaving 11 bases between them.

This clonotype showed up many times. The chain employs TRBV7-8 and TRBJ1-1, with 7 bases aligning to TRBD1. Germline V gene data show CDR1 as SGHVS and CDR2 as FQNEAQ. The CDR3 spans 16 residues. J was trimmed by 2 bases and V by 3 bases; bases with no gene match: 9. This CDR3 is CASSFLSGQLNTEAFF. The CDR3 region has the DNA TGTGCCAGCAGCTTCCTTTCGGGACAGCTCAACACTGAAGCTTTCTTT.